The 20 T cell receptor beta chains listed next were all sequenced from one sample in a study of shared clonotypes between healthy human individuals. Produced via immunoSEQ multiplex PCR; TCRdb's table is partial and in-frame only. The sample lists some 200,000 clones, 66% occurring once. Sequencing was done on a sample of memory CD4+ T cells sorted from blood. Noted subset: CD45RA-negative fraction. These receptors came from a man aged 25 to 40 in good health.

The genes are TRBV4-2 and TRBJ2-2, with D hard to call. The CDR3 has 18 amino acids. The V end lost 4 bases, the J end lost 2 bases, and 20 bases lay between the germline ends. CDR1 LGHNA and CDR2 YNFKEQ come from the germline V gene. The CDR3 loop is CASSRLLSPNLNTGELFF. CDR3 in DNA: TGTGCCAGCAGCCGGCTCCTCAGCCCAAATCTTAACACCGGGGAGCTGTTTTTT.

The rearrangement uses TRBV6-1 and TRBJ2-3; D not certain. From germline, CDR1 is MNHNS and CDR2 SASEGT. There are 12 residues in the CDR3. V lost 4 bases and J lost 6, with 8 bases in between. In DNA form, the CDR3 reads TGTGCCAGCAGTGCCCTGCTGGATACGCAGTATTTT. It translates to CASSALLDTQYF.

The rearrangement uses TRBV7-3 and TRBJ1-4, with D possibly being TRBD1 (5 bases). CDR1 SGHTA and CDR2 FQGTGA come from the germline V gene. The V end lost 5 bases, the J end lost 5 bases, and 12 bases lay between the germline ends. The CDR3 spans 14 residues. The CDR3 reads CASSPTEENEKLFF. The CDR3 DNA is TGTGCCAGCAGCCCGACAGAGGAAAATGAAAAACTGTTTTTT.

The chain couples TRBV4-3 to TRBJ1-1; D ambiguous. The CDR3 has 13 amino acids. V lost 5 bases and J lost 3, with 10 bases in between. Per the germline V gene, CDR1 is LGHNA and CDR2 is YSLEER. DNA for the CDR3: TGCGCCAGCAGCGATGGGGAGGACACTGAAGCTTTCTTT. Amino acids: CASSDGEDTEAFF.

This clone was counted only a few times. The chain carries TRBV14 and TRBJ1-1; no definite D call. This CDR3 contains 12 residues. Trimming stripped 4 bases from V and 2 bases from J, with 5 bases between. Germline V gene data show CDR1 as SGHDN and CDR2 as FVKESK. The CDR3 DNA follows: TGTGCCAGCAGCCGGAGAAACACTGAAGCTTTCTTT. It specifies CASSRRNTEAFF.

The table lists this clone with many counts. This chain joins TRBV30 and TRBJ2-5; 7 bases fit TRBD1. Germline V lookup: CDR1 GTSNPN, CDR2 SVGIG (reference sequence). The ends lost 2 bases at V and 2 bases at J; junction bases unmatched: 2. This CDR3 has 13 residues. CDR3 region: CAWSTRGQETQYF. CDR3 DNA: TGTGCCTGGAGTACCAGGGGGCAAGAGACCCAGTACTTC. The complete variable domain, with remaining parts taken from reference TRBV30 and TRBJ2-5, reads SQTIHQWPATLVQPVGSPLSLECTVEGTSNPNLYWYRQAAGRGLQLLFYSVGIGQISSEVPQNLSASRPQDRQFILSSKKLLLSDSGFYLCAWSTRGQETQYFGPGTRLLVL.

This clone was counted a few times. The chain joins TRBV19 to TRBJ1-2, with D possibly TRBD1 on 6 matching bases. V lost 9 bases and J lost 3, with 14 bases in between. The CDR3 contains 13 residues. Germline loops: CDR1 LNHDA, CDR2 SQIVND (reference sequence). CDR3 coding DNA: TGTGCCAGCAACCTAGGGGGGGACTATGGCTACACCTTC. It codes for CASNLGGDYGYTF.

This clone is judged medium-sized. Different DNA sequences within this sample yield the same CDR3. The genes are TRBV18 and TRBJ2-7, with 9 bases matching TRBD2. V was clipped by 5 bases and J by 2 bases; unmatched bases: 10. This CDR3 has 16 amino acids. Germline V gene lookup returns CDR1 KGHSH and CDR2 LQKENI. The DNA of the CDR3 is TGTGCCAGCTCAAGTTTAGCGGGAGTTAGGGCCTACGAGCAGTACTTC. Amino acids: CASSSLAGVRAYEQYF.

With regard to this clone: A much larger clonotype is one base distant, so this may be a read error. Other nucleotide sequences in the sample specify the same CDR3. The chain combines TRBV5-8 with TRBJ2-7; unclear D gene. Trimming left V 0 bases short and J 4 bases short, with 2 bases between. Germline values: CDR1 SGHTS, CDR2 YDEGEE. There are 11 residues in the CDR3. CDR3: CASSLGYEQYF. The CDR3 nucleotides read TGTGCCAGCAGCTTGGGTTACGAGCAGTACTTC.

The J gene is TRBJ2-1, the V gene TRBV6-5, with 9 nucleotides matching TRBD2. The V and J ends lost 6 bases and 2 bases, in that order; junction bases with no gene match: 5. CDR1 is MNHEY, CDR2 SVGAGI, per germline. The CDR3 runs 15 residues. CDR3 region: CASRPTSGPYNEQFF. In DNA form, the CDR3 reads TGTGCCAGCAGACCCACTAGCGGGCCCTACAATGAGCAGTTCTTC.

The V call is TRBV27, the J call TRBJ2-5; the D is unclear. CDR1 is MNHEY and CDR2 is SMNVEV in the germline V gene (reference sequence). The CDR3 runs to 16 residues. V was clipped by 5 bases and J by 6 bases, with 22 bases between them. The CDR3 is CASSRGGGRNDKTQYF. For the CDR3, the DNA is TGTGCCAGCAGTCGAGGTGGCGGACGAAATGACAAGACCCAGTACTTC.

This chain's CDR3 is CASRDGQGPAGNQPQHF. The CDR3 nucleotides are TGTGCCAGCAGGGATGGACAGGGTCCCGCGGGTAATCAGCCCCAGCATTTT. This chain connects TRBV2 to TRBJ1-5, with 8 bases aligning to TRBD1. The CDR3 is 17 amino acids. V was clipped by 6 bases and J by 4 bases; unmatched bases: 14. Germline V gene lookup returns CDR1 SNHLY and CDR2 FYNNEI.

This clone was observed once. V and J are TRBV27 and TRBJ2-7; TRBD2 agrees at 10 bases. V lost 5 bases, J lost 7 bases, and 11 bases stayed unmatched. Looked up from germline, CDR1 is MNHEY and CDR2 is SMNVEV (reference sequence). CDR3 length: 15 amino acids. The CDR3 loop reads CASSPLASGSREQYF. In DNA form, the CDR3 reads TGTGCCAGCAGTCCGCTGGCTAGCGGGAGCCGTGAGCAGTACTTC.

For the CDR3, the DNA is TGTGCCAGCAGCTTTCAGGTCCCTGGCTACACCTTC. This sequence encodes CASSFQVPGYTF. The genes are TRBV7-2 and TRBJ1-2; D gene unclear. This CDR3 contains 12 residues. Germline V gene sequence: CDR1 SGHTA, CDR2 FQGNSA. V was clipped by 3 bases and J by 7 bases, with 9 bases between them.

This clone was seen repeatedly, ten times or more. The same CDR3 arises from other DNA sequences in this sample as well. The chain has TRBV7-2 and TRBJ2-1; 7 nucleotides align to TRBD1. Germline CDR1 reads SGHTA; CDR2 reads FQGNSA. The length of the CDR3 is 15 residues. V lost 1 base, J lost 2 bases, and 2 bases stayed unmatched. The CDR3 DNA reads TGTGCCAGCAGCTTAGGGACAGGCCCCTACAATGAGCAGTTCTTC. Translation gives CASSLGTGPYNEQFF.

The chain couples TRBV7-9 to TRBJ2-1, with no clear D. V was clipped by 0 bases and J by 9 bases, with 6 bases between them. The CDR3 length is 12 residues. Per germline, CDR1 SEHNR and CDR2 FQNEAQ (reference sequence). CDR3 coding DNA: TGTGCCAGCAGCTTAGCCAGCACTGAGCAGTTCTTC. It is translated as CASSLASTEQFF.

For the CDR3, the DNA is TGTGCCAGCAGTACCGATAGCGCAGGGGTCGGGACCCAGTACTTC. It specifies CASSTDSAGVGTQYF. The chain combines TRBV7-2 with TRBJ2-5, with D perhaps TRBD1 (6 bases). The CDR3 contains 15 residues. V lost 6 bases to trimming and J lost 7 bases, with 21 bases between them. The germline V gene has CDR1 SGHTA and CDR2 FQGNSA.

The chain carries TRBV2 and TRBJ1-5, with TRBD1 identical over 7 bases. Germline CDR1 SNHLY, CDR2 FYNNEI. After removal of 5 bases from V and 6 bases from J, the junction contained 7 bases not matched to a gene. CDR3 length: 14 amino acids. The CDR3 loop is CASSTTGVSQPQHF. As DNA, the CDR3 is TGTGCCAGCAGTACTACAGGGGTGAGTCAGCCCCAGCATTTT.

This chain links TRBV5-1 with TRBJ2-7; no firm D call. Germline CDR1 is SGHRS and CDR2 is YFSETQ. The V end was cut by 0 bases, the J end by 2 bases, with 12 bases between. The length of the CDR3 is 15 residues. CDR3 sequence (DNA): TGCGCCAGCAGCTTGGTGGGTTTACTGGCCTACGAGCAGTACTTC. Encoded protein: CASSLVGLLAYEQYF.

The rearrangement links TRBV19 to TRBJ2-1; tentative D call: TRBD1 (5 bases). The CDR3 consists of 15 residues. With 8 bases removed from V and 5 bases from J, the gap between germline ends came to 19 bases. Germline CDR1 and CDR2: LNHDA and SQIVND (reference sequence). CDR3 residues: CASAQDSLFHNEQFF. CDR3 bases: TGTGCCAGTGCCCAAGACAGTTTGTTTCACAATGAGCAGTTCTTC.